Below, 14 T cell receptor beta chains from the same sample are listed, as sequenced in a study of regulatory T cells in long-lasting Graves disease. The time point denotes: persistent/refractory GD, antithyroid drugs over 5 years with positive TRAb. PBMC RNA was the source of the TCR library. HTBI primers from iRepertoire and Arm-PCR of CDR3 regions yielded the TCR beta libraries. TCRdb re-derived calls from the multiplex PCR reads in MiXCR, one entry per CDR3 protein. Among a few hundred thousand distinct CDR3 sequences, around 20% were seen once, and the ten largest hold approximately 28%. Sequencing used peripheral blood mononuclear cells (PBMCs), obtained when the disease was refractory, from a patient treated with antithyroid drugs. Receptor source: a female donor with Graves disease.

The sample holds a few counts of this clonotype. This chain uses TRBV7-2 with TRBJ2-3; 13 bases fit TRBD2. The J segment lost 4 bases and the V segment lost 5 bases, leaving 3 bases of the junction unmatched. There are 15 residues in the CDR3. The germline gives CDR1 SGHTA, CDR2 FQGNSA. DNA of the CDR3: TGTGCCAGCAGCATCGGACTAGCGGGAGCAGATACGCAGTATTTT. Protein sequence: CASSIGLAGADTQYF.

J is TRBJ2-2 and V is TRBV13; D gene unclear. V was clipped by 2 bases and J by 4 bases, with 14 bases between them. The CDR3 spans 16 residues. Looked up from germline, CDR1 is PRHDT and CDR2 is FYEKMQ (reference sequence). DNA of the CDR3: TGTGCCAGCAGCTTATTCTCAAACCGTGTCACCGGGGAGCTGTTTTTT. Protein: CASSLFSNRVTGELFF.

This CDR3 is CATSRGSVIMNTEAFF. The DNA of the CDR3 is TGTGCCACCAGCAGAGGTTCCGTTATTATGAACACTGAAGCTTTCTTT. The chain recombines TRBV15 with TRBJ1-1; D not resolved. Germline assignment: CDR1 LNHNV and CDR2 YYDKDF (reference sequence). The length of the CDR3 is 16 residues. V lost 1 base and J 0 bases, leaving 12 bases between the germline ends. Complete variable domain (other parts from reference TRBV15 and TRBJ1-1): DAMVIQNPRYQVTQFGKPVTLSCSQTLNHNVMYWYQQKSSQAPKLLFHYYDKDFNNEADTPDNFQSRRPNTSFCFLDIRSPGLGDTAMYLCATSRGSVIMNTEAFFGQGTRLTVV.

The chain links TRBV5-1 to TRBJ2-5; D ambiguous. Germline V gives CDR1 SGHRS, CDR2 YFSETQ. The CDR3 extends over 14 amino acids. Trimming stripped 3 bases from V and 4 bases from J, with 13 bases between. CDR3 sequence (DNA): TGCGCCAGCAGCTCTGGTGGCGCCGGAGAGACCCAGTACTTC. Protein product: CASSSGGAGETQYF.

The gene calls are TRBV5-1 and TRBJ2-4; D gene ambiguous. The CDR3 consists of 15 residues. Germline CDR1 SGHRS, CDR2 YFSETQ. Trimming removed 0 bases at V and 8 bases at J, with 15 bases between. The DNA of the CDR3 is TGCGCCAGCAGCTTGGGTTCCGGCTTTAGGGACATTCAGTACTTC. Its protein is CASSLGSGFRDIQYF. Full variable domain (outside the CDR3, taken from reference TRBV5-1 and TRBJ2-4): KAGVTQTPRYLIKTRGQQVTLSCSPISGHRSVSWYQQTPGQGLQFLFEYFSETQRNKGNFPGRFSGRQFSNSRSEMNVSTLELGDSALYLCASSLGSGFRDIQYFGAGTRLSVL.

V usage is TRBV12-3 or TRBV12-4 and J usage is TRBJ2-7, with D possibly being TRBD1 (5 bases). The ends were cut back, 6 bases at V and 7 bases at J, with 16 bases in the middle. CDR3 length: 13 residues. The CDR3 nucleotides read TGTGCCAGCAGCGGGCAGGGTGAAGGAGAGCAGTACTTC. Protein sequence: CASSGQGEGEQYF.

This clonotype was observed a few times. In nucleotides, the CDR3 is TGCGCCAGCAGCTCTACCGAAAGCCAAGAGACCCAGTACTTC. Its translation is CASSSTESQETQYF. The V and J genes are TRBV10-1 and TRBJ2-5; D call uncertain. The germline V and J ends were trimmed by 6 bases and 1 base, with 12 bases remaining between them. The CDR3 covers 14 residues. From germline, CDR1 is WNHNN and CDR2 SYGVQD (reference sequence).

This clonotype has a count of ten or more. The genes are TRBV28 and TRBJ2-7, with D perhaps assigned TRBD1 or TRBD2 (5 bases each). Trimming left V 7 bases short and J 3 bases short, with 16 bases between. The germline V gene encodes CDR1 MDHEN and CDR2 SYDVKM. This CDR3 spans 14 amino acids. CDR3 in DNA: TGTGCCAGCAAGGGGAGACAGATCATCTACGAGCAGTACTTC. Translated, it gives CASKGRQIIYEQYF. Drawing the rest from reference TRBV28 and TRBJ2-7, the complete variable domain is DVKVTQSSRYLVKRTGEKVFLECVQDMDHENMFWYRQDPGLGLRLIYFSYDVKMKEKGDIPEGYSVSREKKERFSLILESASTNQTSMYLCASKGRQIIYEQYFGPGTRLTVT.

The V gene is TRBV2, the J gene TRBJ1-5, with D unclear. This CDR3 is 14 amino acids long. Germline CDR1 SNHLY, CDR2 FYNNEI. The V and J ends lost 3 bases and 2 bases respectively, with 8 bases between them. The CDR3 bases are TGTGCCAGCAGTGATCTTTCCCGCAATCAGCCCCAGCATTTT. Protein: CASSDLSRNQPQHF.

This clonotype has a handful of counts. The chain recombines TRBV6-1 with TRBJ2-5, with D perhaps TRBD1 (6 bases). From germline, CDR1 is MNHNS and CDR2 SASEGT. With 5 bases removed from V and 11 bases from J, the gap between germline ends came to 18 bases. The CDR3 loop spans 13 amino acids. CDR3 bases: TGTGCCAGCAGTCAACCTTCAGGGGTCTCGCAGTACTTC. It translates to CASSQPSGVSQYF.

The V call is TRBV4-1, the J call TRBJ1-1; D might be TRBD1 (5 bases). Germline V gene lookup returns CDR1 MGHRA and CDR2 YSYEKL. This CDR3 spans 16 amino acids. V lost 0 bases and J 5 bases, leaving 16 bases between the germline ends. The CDR3: CASSQDHDSFTTEAFF. DNA for the CDR3: TGCGCCAGCAGCCAAGATCACGACAGCTTCACGACTGAAGCTTTCTTT.

This clonotype was detected many times. V and J are TRBV25-1 and TRBJ1-2, with D possibly being TRBD1 (6 bases). Germline values: CDR1 MGHDK, CDR2 SYGVNS. V lost 8 bases, J lost 3 bases, and 13 bases lay in between. The CDR3 extends over 13 amino acids. CDR3 sequence reads: CASGGRGDYGYTF. In DNA, the CDR3 is TGTGCCAGCGGAGGCAGGGGAGACTATGGCTACACCTTC.

The chain couples TRBV6-2 or TRBV6-3 to TRBJ2-1, with TRBD2 as a possible D gene (7 bases). In germline, CDR1 is MNHEY, CDR2 SVGEGT. This CDR3 is 15 amino acids long. Trimming took 7 bases from V and 8 from J, leaving 21 bases between them. The CDR3 sequence: CASTSGGAGMDEQFF. In DNA, the CDR3 is TGTGCCAGCACCAGTGGGGGGGCGGGTATGGATGAGCAGTTCTTC.

The table lists this clonotype with many counts. V and J are TRBV5-1 and TRBJ1-2, with D maybe TRBD1 (6 bases). V lost 1 base and J 5 bases, leaving 12 bases between the germline ends. Germline-derived CDR1 and CDR2 are SGHRS and YFSETQ. The length of the CDR3 is 14 residues. CDR3 region: CASSLPGTQYGYTF. Written as DNA, the CDR3 is TGCGCCAGCAGCTTGCCCGGGACACAGTATGGCTACACCTTC.